This note documents a single T cell receptor (beta chain) sequence. What it binds is unknown. A second PCR, run for roughly 7 to 12 cycles, used a sample-barcoded 5' primer plus a J-beta primer mix. A single record per CDR3 protein comes from TCRdb applying MiXCR to the 5' RACE reads. In the table there are around 500,000 distinct CDR3 sequences, roughly a quarter of which are singletons. The data were taken from a study of blood T cells in healthy people across ages. Study-wide findings and caveats: Aged donors had fewer naive CD4+ cells and lower diversity than long-lived donors.

The ends were cut back, 1 base at V and 4 bases at J, with 10 bases in the middle. There are 14 residues in the CDR3. Germline V gene data show CDR1 as MGHRA and CDR2 as YSYEKL. This sample was also put to use in a study of T cells of mothers and their children.

The chain uses TRBV4-1 and TRBJ2-5, with D perhaps matching TRBD2 (5 bases). The sequenced sample was blood. The sequence was obtained from a boy aged 2 to 10 in good health. Here the CDR3 DNA reads TGCGCCAGCAGCCAAGGGCCTAGCCTAGAGACCCAGTACTTC. Protein: CASSQGPSLETQYF.